This is a list of T cell receptor beta chains from one sample in a study of blood T cell repertoires in COVID-19. Method: immunoSEQ multiplex PCR; TCRdb's copy keeps in-frame clones and lacks some. The sample contains about 200,000 clones, about 80% of which appear only once. The sequencing input was peripheral blood. These receptors were taken from a man aged 55 to 69 with acute or convalescent COVID-19. Each CDR3 is given with its conserved first and last residue. Fields, in order: CDR3 protein, CDR3 DNA, CDR3 length, J gene, D gene, clone size, V gene. A D gene is named only where the DNA matches it firmly. Part of the rows lack a size; the others show once, few, many or a class for expanded clones.

CASSLGLGGATNYGYTF	TGTGCCAGCAGCTTAGGGTTAGGGGGGGCTACTAACTATGGCTACACCTTC	17	TRBJ1-2	NA	few	TRBV11-2
CASRRTSGSEYEQYF	TGTGCCAGCAGACGGACTAGCGGGAGTGAATACGAGCAGTACTTC	15	TRBJ2-7	TRBD2	NA	TRBV3-1/TRBV3-2
CASSYRRGPQETQYF	TGTGCCAGCAGTTATAGGCGGGGACCTCAAGAGACCCAGTACTTC	15	TRBJ2-5	NA	NA	TRBV6-5
CSATDRGHPYF	TGCAGTGCCACCGACAGGGGTCACCCCTATTTT	11	TRBJ2-3	TRBD1	NA	TRBV20-1
CASTDRGLGYTF	TGTGCCAGCACCGACAGGGGGCTTGGCTACACCTTC	12	TRBJ1-2	TRBD1	NA	TRBV7-2
CASSWGGGSVLTF	TGTGCCAGCAGCTGGGGGGGCGGAAGCGTCCTGACTTTC	13	TRBJ2-6	NA	once	TRBV5-5
CASSLTGLEGAQFF	TGTGCCAGCAGCTTAACGGGACTGGAGGGGGCGCAGTTCTTC	14	TRBJ2-1	NA	NA	TRBV7-6
CASSMSSGVGSPLHF	TGTGCCAGTAGTATGTCGTCCGGGGTCGGTTCACCCCTCCACTTT	15	TRBJ1-6	NA	NA	TRBV19
CASSSRPLADSSYNEQFF	TGTGCCAGCAGTTCCAGGCCCTTAGCGGATAGTTCCTACAATGAGCAGTTCTTC	18	TRBJ2-1	NA	NA	TRBV27
CASSQVPGTGNQPQHF	TGTGCCAGCAGCCAAGTTCCCGGAACAGGGAATCAGCCCCAGCATTTT	16	TRBJ1-5	NA	NA	TRBV4-2
CASSRRDGTYEQYF	TGTGCCAGTAGTCGGAGGGACGGTACCTACGAGCAGTACTTC	14	TRBJ2-7	NA	NA	TRBV19
CASSPLLAYNEQFF	TGCGCCAGCAGCCCCCTACTAGCCTACAATGAGCAGTTCTTC	14	TRBJ2-1	NA	NA	TRBV4-1
CASSLVPDRIYEQYF	TGTGCCAGCAGCTTAGTTCCGGACAGAATTTACGAGCAGTACTTC	15	TRBJ2-7	NA	NA	TRBV11-2
CASSRGLAGTSYNEQFF	TGCGCCAGCAGCAGGGGACTAGCGGGGACTTCCTACAATGAGCAGTTCTTC	17	TRBJ2-1	TRBD2	NA	TRBV5-1
CASSPGTVLGRNTEAFF	TGTGCCAGCAGCCCCGGGACAGTCCTGGGGCGGAACACTGAAGCTTTCTTT	17	TRBJ1-1	TRBD1	once	TRBV7-3
CASSRWGQGTGANVLTF	TGTGCCAGTAGTAGATGGGGACAGGGAACCGGGGCCAACGTCCTGACTTTC	17	TRBJ2-6	TRBD1	NA	TRBV19
CASSPRVGYGYTF	TGTGCCAGCAGCCCCAGGGTCGGCTATGGCTACACCTTC	13	TRBJ1-2	NA	many	TRBV3-1/TRBV3-2
CASSLLEGNYGYTF	TGTGCCAGCAGCTTACTTGAGGGTAACTATGGCTACACCTTC	14	TRBJ1-2	NA	NA	TRBV7-9
CASSHGNGNSPLHF	TGCGCCAGCAGCCACGGGAATGGTAATTCACCCCTCCACTTT	14	TRBJ1-6	NA	few	TRBV4-1
CASSLDSQSGVEQFF	TGTGCCAGCAGCTTAGACTCGCAAAGCGGGGTCGAGCAGTTCTTC	15	TRBJ2-1	TRBD2	NA	TRBV7-2
CASSSGRGSSNEQFF	TGTGCCAGCAGCTCAGGCAGGGGGTCTAGCAATGAGCAGTTCTTC	15	TRBJ2-1	TRBD1	NA	TRBV7-7
CASSQGDYYNEQFF	TGTGCCAGCAGTCAAGGGGACTACTACAATGAGCAGTTCTTC	14	TRBJ2-1	TRBD2	NA	TRBV6-6
CASSLGTVILRDTQYF	TGTGCCAGCAGCTTAGGTACCGTTATCCTGAGAGATACGCAGTATTTT	16	TRBJ2-3	NA	NA	TRBV7-8
CASSENRGTLSGNTIYF	TGTGCCAGCAGCGAAAACAGGGGGACCCTCTCTGGAAACACCATATATTTT	17	TRBJ1-3	TRBD1	NA	TRBV3-1/TRBV3-2
CASSQGALGLAGDTQYF	TGTGCCAGCAGCCAAGGGGCCCTGGGACTAGCAGGAGATACGCAGTATTTT	17	TRBJ2-3	TRBD2	NA	TRBV4-2
CASSWGTSREKLFF	TGTGCCAGCAGCTGGGGGACTTCACGCGAAAAACTGTTTTTT	14	TRBJ1-4	NA	NA	TRBV7-2
CSVDGGTDTQYF	TGCAGCGTTGACGGGGGCACAGATACGCAGTATTTT	12	TRBJ2-3	NA	NA	TRBV29-1
CASSPATGTVYNEQFF	TGTGCCAGCTCACCAGCAACCGGGACAGTATACAATGAGCAGTTCTTC	16	TRBJ2-1	TRBD1	NA	TRBV18
CAISVDRAGQPQHF	TGTGCCATCAGTGTAGACAGGGCCGGTCAGCCCCAGCATTTT	14	TRBJ1-5	TRBD1	NA	TRBV10-3